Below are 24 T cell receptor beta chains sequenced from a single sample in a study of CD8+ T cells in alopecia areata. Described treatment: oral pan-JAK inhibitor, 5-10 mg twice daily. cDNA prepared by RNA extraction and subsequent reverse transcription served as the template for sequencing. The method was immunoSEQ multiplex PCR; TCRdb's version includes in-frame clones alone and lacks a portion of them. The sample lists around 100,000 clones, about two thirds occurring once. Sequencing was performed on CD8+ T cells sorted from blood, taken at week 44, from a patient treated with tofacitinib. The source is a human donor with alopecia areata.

CDR3 loop: CASSLEPGVDEQFF. Written as DNA, the CDR3 is TGTGCCAGCAGCTTAGAGCCAGGGGTGGATGAGCAGTTCTTC. The chain carries TRBV7-6 and TRBJ2-1; D is perhaps TRBD1 (6 bases). With 1 base removed from V and 8 bases from J, the gap between germline ends came to 12 bases. CDR1 is SGHVS and CDR2 is FNYEAQ in the germline V gene. This CDR3 spans 14 amino acids.

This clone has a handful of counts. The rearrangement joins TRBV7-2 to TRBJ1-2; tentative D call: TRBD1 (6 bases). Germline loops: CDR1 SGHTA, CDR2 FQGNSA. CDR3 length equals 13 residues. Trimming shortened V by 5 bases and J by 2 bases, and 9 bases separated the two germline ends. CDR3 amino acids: CASSLGQNYGYTF. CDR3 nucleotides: TGTGCCAGCAGCCTCGGACAGAACTATGGCTACACCTTC.

CDR3 in DNA: TGTGCCAGCAGCAATATCGGGGTTAGCTCCTACGAGCAGTACTTC. Translated, it gives CASSNIGVSSYEQYF. The chain has TRBV6-5 and TRBJ2-7; D is possibly TRBD2 (5 bases). V was cut by 6 bases and J by 0 bases, with 15 bases left in between. Germline CDR1 reads MNHEY; CDR2 reads SVGAGI. The CDR3 consists of 15 residues.

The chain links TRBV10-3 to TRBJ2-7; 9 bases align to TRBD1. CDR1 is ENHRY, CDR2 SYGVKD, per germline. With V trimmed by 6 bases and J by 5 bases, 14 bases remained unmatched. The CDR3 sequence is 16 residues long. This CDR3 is CAIRTGGGTGSDEQYF. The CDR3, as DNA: TGTGCCATCAGAACCGGAGGCGGGACAGGGTCTGACGAGCAGTACTTC.

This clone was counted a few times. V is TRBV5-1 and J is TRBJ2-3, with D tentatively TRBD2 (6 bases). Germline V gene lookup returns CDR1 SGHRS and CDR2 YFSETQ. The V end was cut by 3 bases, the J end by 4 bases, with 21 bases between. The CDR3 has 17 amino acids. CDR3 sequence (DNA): TGCGCCAGCAGCTCCACTGAAAAATTAGCGGTCGCAGATACGCAGTATTTT. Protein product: CASSSTEKLAVADTQYF.

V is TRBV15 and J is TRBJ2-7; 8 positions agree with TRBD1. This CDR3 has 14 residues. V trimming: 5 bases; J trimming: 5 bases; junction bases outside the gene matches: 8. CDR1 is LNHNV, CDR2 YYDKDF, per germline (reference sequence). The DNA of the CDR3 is TGTGCCACCAGCGATCAGGGGGCCGTCCACGAGCAGTACTTC. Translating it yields CATSDQGAVHEQYF.

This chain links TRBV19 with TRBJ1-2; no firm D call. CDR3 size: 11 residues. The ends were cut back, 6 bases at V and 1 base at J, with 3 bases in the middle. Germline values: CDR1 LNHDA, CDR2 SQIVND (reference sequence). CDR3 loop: CASRGNYGYTF. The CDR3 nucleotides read TGTGCCAGTAGGGGTAACTATGGCTACACCTTC.

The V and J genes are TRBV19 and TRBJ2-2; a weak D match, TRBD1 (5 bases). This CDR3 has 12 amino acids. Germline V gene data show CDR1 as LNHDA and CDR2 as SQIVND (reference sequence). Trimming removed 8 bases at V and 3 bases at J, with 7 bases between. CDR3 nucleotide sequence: TGTGCCAGTGGGGCGGACACCGGGGAGCTGTTTTTT. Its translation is CASGADTGELFF.

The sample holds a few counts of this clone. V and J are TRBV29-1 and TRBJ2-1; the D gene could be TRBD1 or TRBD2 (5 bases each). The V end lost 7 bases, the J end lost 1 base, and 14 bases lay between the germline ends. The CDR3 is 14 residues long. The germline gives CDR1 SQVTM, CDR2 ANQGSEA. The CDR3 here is CSAPMGESYNEQFF. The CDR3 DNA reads TGCAGCGCCCCGATGGGGGAATCCTACAATGAGCAGTTCTTC.

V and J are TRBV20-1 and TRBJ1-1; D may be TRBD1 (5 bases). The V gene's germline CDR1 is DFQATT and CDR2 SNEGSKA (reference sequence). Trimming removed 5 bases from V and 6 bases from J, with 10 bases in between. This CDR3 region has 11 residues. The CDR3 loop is CSAGDSSEAFF. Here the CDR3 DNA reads TGCAGTGCTGGTGACAGCTCTGAAGCTTTCTTT.

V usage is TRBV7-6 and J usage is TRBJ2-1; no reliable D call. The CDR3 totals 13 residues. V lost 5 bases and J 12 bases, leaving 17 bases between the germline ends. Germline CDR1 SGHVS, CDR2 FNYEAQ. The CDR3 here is CASSPSTRLGQFF. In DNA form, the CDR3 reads TGTGCCAGCAGCCCATCCACTCGGTTAGGGCAGTTCTTC.

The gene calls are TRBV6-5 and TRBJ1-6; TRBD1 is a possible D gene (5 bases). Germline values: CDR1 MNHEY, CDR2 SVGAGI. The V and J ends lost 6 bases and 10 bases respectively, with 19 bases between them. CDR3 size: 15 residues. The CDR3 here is CASSPGEVIVSPLHF. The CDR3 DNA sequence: TGTGCCAGCAGCCCGGGGGAGGTAATCGTGTCACCCCTCCACTTT.

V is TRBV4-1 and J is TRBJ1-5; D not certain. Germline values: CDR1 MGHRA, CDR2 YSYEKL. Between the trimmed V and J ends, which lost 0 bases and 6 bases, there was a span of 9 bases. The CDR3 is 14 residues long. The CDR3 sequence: CASSQEGGLQPQHF. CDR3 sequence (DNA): TGCGCCAGCAGCCAAGAAGGCGGACTTCAGCCCCAGCATTTT.

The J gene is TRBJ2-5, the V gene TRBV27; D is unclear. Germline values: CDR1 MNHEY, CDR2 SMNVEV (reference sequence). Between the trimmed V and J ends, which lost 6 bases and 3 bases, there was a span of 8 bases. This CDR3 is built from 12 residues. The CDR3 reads CASSPSKETQYF. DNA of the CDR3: TGTGCCAGCAGCCCTTCCAAAGAGACCCAGTACTTC.

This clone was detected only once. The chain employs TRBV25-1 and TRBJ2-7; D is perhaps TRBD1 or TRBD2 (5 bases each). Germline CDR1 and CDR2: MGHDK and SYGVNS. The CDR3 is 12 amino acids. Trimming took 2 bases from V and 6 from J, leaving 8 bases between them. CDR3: CASSERGIEQYF. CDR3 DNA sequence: TGTGCCAGCAGTGAACGGGGCATCGAGCAGTACTTC.

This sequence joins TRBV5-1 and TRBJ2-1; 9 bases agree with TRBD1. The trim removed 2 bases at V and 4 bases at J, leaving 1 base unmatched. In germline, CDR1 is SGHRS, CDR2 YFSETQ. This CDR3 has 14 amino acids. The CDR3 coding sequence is TGCGCCAGCAGCTTAGGACAGGGGTACAATGAGCAGTTCTTC. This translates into CASSLGQGYNEQFF.

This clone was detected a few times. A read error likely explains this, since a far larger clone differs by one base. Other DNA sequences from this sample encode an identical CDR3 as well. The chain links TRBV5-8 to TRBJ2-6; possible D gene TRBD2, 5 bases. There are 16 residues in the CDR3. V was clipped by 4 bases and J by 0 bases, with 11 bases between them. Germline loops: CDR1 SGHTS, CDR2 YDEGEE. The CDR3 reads CASSQDGSSGANVLTF. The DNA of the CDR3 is TGTGCCAGCAGCCAAGATGGGAGCTCTGGGGCCAACGTCCTGACTTTC.

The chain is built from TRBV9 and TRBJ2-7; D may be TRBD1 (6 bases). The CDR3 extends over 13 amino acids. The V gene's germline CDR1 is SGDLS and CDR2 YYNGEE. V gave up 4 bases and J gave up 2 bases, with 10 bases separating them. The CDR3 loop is CASSPGVTYEQYF. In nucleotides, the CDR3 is TGTGCCAGCAGCCCAGGGGTTACCTACGAGCAGTACTTC. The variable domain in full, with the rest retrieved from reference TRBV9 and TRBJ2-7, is DSGVTQTPKHLITATGQRVTLRCSPRSGDLSVYWYQQSLDQGLQFLIQYYNGEERAKGNILERFSAQQFPDLHSELNLSSLELGDSALYFCASSPGVTYEQYFGPGTRLTVT.

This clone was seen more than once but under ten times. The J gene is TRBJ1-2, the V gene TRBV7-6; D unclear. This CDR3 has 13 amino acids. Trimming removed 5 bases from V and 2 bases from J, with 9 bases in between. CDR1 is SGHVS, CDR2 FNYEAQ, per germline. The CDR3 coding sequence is TGTGCCAGCAGCCCCTCGGGGAACTATGGCTACACCTTC. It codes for CASSPSGNYGYTF.

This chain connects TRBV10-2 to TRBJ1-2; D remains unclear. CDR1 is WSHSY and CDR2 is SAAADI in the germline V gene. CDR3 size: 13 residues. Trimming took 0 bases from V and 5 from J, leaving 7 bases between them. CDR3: CASSESGGYGYTF. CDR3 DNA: TGCGCCAGCAGTGAGTCGGGAGGGTATGGCTACACCTTC.

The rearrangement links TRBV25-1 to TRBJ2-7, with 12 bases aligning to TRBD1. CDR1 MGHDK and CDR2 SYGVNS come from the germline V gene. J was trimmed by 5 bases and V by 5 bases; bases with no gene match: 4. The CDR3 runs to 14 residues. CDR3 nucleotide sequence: TGTGCCAGCAGTCTCGGGACAGGGGGCGACGAGCAGTACTTC. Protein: CASSLGTGGDEQYF.

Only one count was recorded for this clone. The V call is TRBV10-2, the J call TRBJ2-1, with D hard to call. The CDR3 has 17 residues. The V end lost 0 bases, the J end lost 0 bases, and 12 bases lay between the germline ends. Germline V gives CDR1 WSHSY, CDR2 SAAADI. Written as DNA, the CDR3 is TGCGCCAGCAGTGAGTCGATCGTCTTGAGCTCCTACAATGAGCAGTTCTTC. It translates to CASSESIVLSSYNEQFF.

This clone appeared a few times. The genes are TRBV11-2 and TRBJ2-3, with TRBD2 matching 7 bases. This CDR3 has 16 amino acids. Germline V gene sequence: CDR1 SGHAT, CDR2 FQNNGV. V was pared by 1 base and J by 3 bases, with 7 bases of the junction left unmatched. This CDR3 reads CASSLGVAGETDTQYF. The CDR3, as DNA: TGTGCCAGCAGCTTAGGAGTGGCGGGGGAGACAGATACGCAGTATTTT.

The chain's CDR3 is CASSEAGGYNEQFF. CDR3 bases: TGTGCCAGCAGTGAGGCAGGGGGGTACAATGAGCAGTTCTTC. The chain couples TRBV2 to TRBJ2-1; weak D call: TRBD1 (7 bases). Per germline, CDR1 SNHLY and CDR2 FYNNEI. This CDR3 is built from 14 residues. V gave up 3 bases and J gave up 4 bases, with 10 bases separating them.